These 8 T cell receptor beta chains were all obtained from the same sample, sequenced in a study of blood T cell repertoires in COVID-19 (dated by TCRdb to 2019 to 2021). The library relied on the immunoSEQ multiplex PCR assay. What TCRdb holds here is the immuneACCESS table cut down to in-frame rearrangements. Part of the clones is not present; checked against another copy, under half of the missing clones reflect an unresolved V gene, and the others are unexplained. The sample contains some 180,000 clones, roughly three quarters of them found a single time. Of the sample, roughly 8.7% falls within the top ten clones. What was sequenced was peripheral blood. Receptor source: a woman in her forties or fifties with active or convalescent COVID-19.

This sequence joins TRBV20-1 and TRBJ1-1; TRBD1 is a possible D gene (5 bases). CDR1 DFQATT and CDR2 SNEGSKA come from the germline V gene (reference sequence). The CDR3 loop spans 11 amino acids. Trimming cost V 6 bases and J 7 bases, with 12 bases left between them. The CDR3 DNA reads TGCAGTGCCCCGGTACAGGTTGAAGCTTTCTTT. The encoded protein is CSAPVQVEAFF.

The chain employs TRBV7-8 and TRBJ2-2, with 13 bases lining up with TRBD2. The CDR3 covers 14 residues. The germline CDR1 and CDR2 sequences are SGHVS and FQNEAQ. J was trimmed by 6 bases and V by 6 bases; bases with no gene match: 1. CDR3 sequence (DNA): TGTGCCAGCAGAGGACTAGCGGGAGCCGGGGAGCTGTTTTTT. This encodes CASRGLAGAGELFF.

The chain is built from TRBV29-1 and TRBJ1-2; D uncertain. Per germline, CDR1 SQVTM and CDR2 ANQGSEA. V lost 0 bases, J lost 4 bases, and 9 bases lay in between. This CDR3 contains 13 residues. CDR3 DNA: TGCAGCGTTGAAGATCCCCGGAGCTATGGCTACACCTTC. Translating gives CSVEDPRSYGYTF.

V and J are TRBV2 and TRBJ2-7; D is possibly TRBD2 (5 bases). This CDR3 contains 13 residues. Between the trimmed V and J ends, which lost 3 bases and 2 bases, there was a span of 8 bases. The germline gives CDR1 SNHLY, CDR2 FYNNEI. CDR3 protein: CASSEVGTYEQYF. The CDR3, as DNA: TGTGCCAGCAGTGAGGTCGGGACCTACGAGCAGTACTTC.

The V and J genes are TRBV5-6 and TRBJ1-5; possible D gene TRBD1, 6 bases. Germline CDR1 is SGHDT and CDR2 is YYEEEE. The V gene lost 2 bases and the J gene lost 0 bases, with 9 bases spanning the gap. The CDR3 extends over 15 amino acids. As DNA, the CDR3 is TGTGCCAGCAGCTTCTGGACAGATAGCAATCAGCCCCAGCATTTT. Encoded protein: CASSFWTDSNQPQHF.

This rearrangement joins TRBV27 to TRBJ2-7; 14 positions match TRBD2. Germline V gene data show CDR1 as MNHEY and CDR2 as SMNVEV (reference sequence). The CDR3 extends over 17 amino acids. With 5 bases clipped from V and 7 bases from J, the junction kept 13 bases outside the gene matches. The CDR3 is CASSPIPRLAGGQEQYF. Written as DNA, the CDR3 is TGTGCCAGCAGTCCCATTCCTCGACTAGCGGGAGGGCAGGAGCAGTACTTC.

The rearrangement joins TRBV19 to TRBJ1-2, with TRBD1 as a possible D gene (6 bases). V shed 7 bases and J shed 4 bases, with 16 bases lying between them. The length of the CDR3 is 14 residues. Germline loops: CDR1 LNHDA, CDR2 SQIVND (reference sequence). For the CDR3, the DNA is TGTGCCAGTACTCCCCCGGGACAAGCCTATGGCTACACCTTC. As protein: CASTPPGQAYGYTF.

This rearrangement joins TRBV19 to TRBJ2-1; 8 nucleotides match TRBD1. Germline V lookup: CDR1 LNHDA, CDR2 SQIVND (reference sequence). Trimming cost V 3 bases and J 3 bases; bases outside gene matches: 13. This CDR3 region has 18 residues. CDR3 DNA: TGTGCCAGTAGTATTCCAAACCGGAGACAGGGGAGCTACAATGAGCAGTTCTTC. Protein product: CASSIPNRRQGSYNEQFF.